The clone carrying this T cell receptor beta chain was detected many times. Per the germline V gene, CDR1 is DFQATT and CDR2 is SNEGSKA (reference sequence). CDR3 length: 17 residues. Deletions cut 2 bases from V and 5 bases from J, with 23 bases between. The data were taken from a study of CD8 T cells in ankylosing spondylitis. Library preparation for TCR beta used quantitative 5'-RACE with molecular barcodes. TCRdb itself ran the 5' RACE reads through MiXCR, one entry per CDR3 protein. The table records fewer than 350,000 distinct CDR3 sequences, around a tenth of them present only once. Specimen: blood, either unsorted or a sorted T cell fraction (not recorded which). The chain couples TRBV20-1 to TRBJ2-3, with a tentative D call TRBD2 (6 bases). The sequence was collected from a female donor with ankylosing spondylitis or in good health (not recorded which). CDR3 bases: TGCAGTGCTAGACCTTTCGCACTCGGGAGTTTAGGAGATACGCAGTATTTT. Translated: CSARPFALGSLGDTQYF.